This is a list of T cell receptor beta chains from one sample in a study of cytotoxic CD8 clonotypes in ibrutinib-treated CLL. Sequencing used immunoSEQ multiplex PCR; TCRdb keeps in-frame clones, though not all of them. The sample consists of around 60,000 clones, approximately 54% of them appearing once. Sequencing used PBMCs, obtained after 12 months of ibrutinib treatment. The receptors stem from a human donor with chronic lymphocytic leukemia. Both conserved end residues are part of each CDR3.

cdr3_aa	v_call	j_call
CASSPISGGSLNTEAFF	TRBV18	TRBJ1-1
CASKNRVGTDTQYF	TRBV5-1	TRBJ2-3
CASSLLKVLWRGHSTDTQYF	TRBV23-1	TRBJ2-3
CATSRDPGTGGGYTF	TRBV15	TRBJ1-2
CSVALPRGEMVETQYF	TRBV29-1	TRBJ2-5
CASADLIDRVTQYF	TRBV2	TRBJ2-3
CASSSGQGNEQFF	TRBV5-1	TRBJ2-1
CSATSGIGNIQYF	TRBV29-1	TRBJ2-4
CASSLTPASYEQYF	TRBV19	TRBJ2-7
CASSQIQGTGELFF	TRBV6-1	TRBJ2-2
CASSPRGGTGRYEQYF	TRBV6-6	TRBJ2-7
CASSYSGSSYNSPLHF	TRBV6-5	TRBJ1-6
CASSPGLAGGRGISYNEQFF	TRBV19	TRBJ2-1
CASSLYGTNVITGELFF	TRBV28	TRBJ2-2
CAWTLMERTDTQYF	TRBV30	TRBJ2-3
CSVGSGNQPQHF	TRBV29-1	TRBJ1-5
CASRPGRGSSGANVLTF	TRBV11-2	TRBJ2-6
CASGVWTGETFF	TRBV6-5	TRBJ1-1
CASKTRSDRERGNQPQHF	TRBV5-1	TRBJ1-5
CASSQDGSTDTQYF	TRBV7-2	TRBJ2-3
CASSFGGNTGELFF	TRBV11-2	TRBJ2-2
CASSPVGVRSYNEQFF	TRBV18	TRBJ2-1
CASSYSGSNPPIF	TRBV6-6	TRBJ1-4
CASSLDMGTYGYTF	TRBV5-8	TRBJ1-2
CASSHTDTQYF	TRBV11-2	TRBJ2-3
CASSLWGVGNQPQHF	TRBV5-4	TRBJ1-5
CASSQGDRGWNTEAFF	TRBV4-1	TRBJ1-1
CASSLTRTGVNTEAFF	TRBV7-2	TRBJ1-1
CASSSTSGVSYEQYF	TRBV7-2	TRBJ2-7
CASSSGLVGLEQFF	TRBV27	TRBJ2-1
CASSWESVSSGNTIYF	TRBV6-5	TRBJ1-3
CASSLDRASFGYTF	TRBV5-4	TRBJ1-2
CASSPGTSLGETQYF	TRBV11-3	TRBJ2-5
CASRHRRVGETQYF	TRBV5-8	TRBJ2-5
CASSYPGPTRGETQYF	TRBV6-6	TRBJ2-5
CASSRDSASYEQYF	TRBV5-1	TRBJ2-7
CASSFSQLGSTDTQYF	TRBV27	TRBJ2-3
CASSRLSGRGSSEQFF	TRBV5-1	TRBJ2-1
CASSPALGTPLHF	TRBV5-1	TRBJ1-6
CASSQRGLGQPQHF	TRBV4-1	TRBJ1-5
CASSYSPGPNTEAFF	TRBV6-5	TRBJ1-1
CASSGGSETQYF	TRBV6-1	TRBJ2-5
CASSGRGTSGSDTQYF	TRBV10-2	TRBJ2-3
CAWSVLGPPNEKLFF	TRBV30	TRBJ1-4
CASSFPLAGAYEQYF	TRBV11-2	TRBJ2-7
CASSPGQGWTDTQYF	TRBV5-1	TRBJ2-3
CASLGLAGGSSTDTQYF	TRBV27	TRBJ2-3
CASSVGADYGYTF	TRBV9	TRBJ1-2
CASSPAGLADTQYF	TRBV7-8	TRBJ2-3
CASSSGSRAVGYGYTF	TRBV5-1	TRBJ1-2
CASSGDRISEQYF	TRBV14	TRBJ2-7
CSARGGGWQFF	TRBV20-1	TRBJ2-1
CASSLIKEGGAKNIQYF	TRBV28	TRBJ2-4
CASSLAGTSATGELFF	TRBV5-5	TRBJ2-2
CASSKGQGTEAFF	TRBV6-5	TRBJ1-1
CASSRSSTGEQYF	TRBV19	TRBJ2-7
CASREVGDTQYF	TRBV5-1	TRBJ2-3